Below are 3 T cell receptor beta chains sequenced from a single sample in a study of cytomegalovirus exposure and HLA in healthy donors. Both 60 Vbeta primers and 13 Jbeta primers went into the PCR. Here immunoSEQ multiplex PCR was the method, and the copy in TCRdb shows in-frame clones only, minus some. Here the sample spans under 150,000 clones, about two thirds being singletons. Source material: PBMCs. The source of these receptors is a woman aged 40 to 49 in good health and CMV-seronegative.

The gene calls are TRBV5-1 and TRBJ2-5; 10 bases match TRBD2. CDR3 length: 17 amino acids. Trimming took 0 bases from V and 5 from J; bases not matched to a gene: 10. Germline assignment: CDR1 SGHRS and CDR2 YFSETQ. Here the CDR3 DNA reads TGCGCCAGCAGCTTGGGGCTAGCGGGGGCCACTGGGGAGACCCAGTACTTC. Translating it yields CASSLGLAGATGETQYF.

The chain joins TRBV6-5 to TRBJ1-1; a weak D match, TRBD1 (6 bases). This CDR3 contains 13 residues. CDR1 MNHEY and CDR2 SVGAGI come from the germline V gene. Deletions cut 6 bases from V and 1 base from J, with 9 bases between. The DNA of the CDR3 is TGTGCCAGCAGCATGGACAGGAACACTGAAGCTTTCTTT. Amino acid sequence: CASSMDRNTEAFF.

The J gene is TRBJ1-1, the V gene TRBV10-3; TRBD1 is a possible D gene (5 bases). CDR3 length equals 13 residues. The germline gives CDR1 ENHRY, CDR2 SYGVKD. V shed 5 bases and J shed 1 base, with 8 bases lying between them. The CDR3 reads CAISFTGNTEAFF. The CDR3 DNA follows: TGTGCCATCAGTTTCACAGGGAACACTGAAGCTTTCTTT.